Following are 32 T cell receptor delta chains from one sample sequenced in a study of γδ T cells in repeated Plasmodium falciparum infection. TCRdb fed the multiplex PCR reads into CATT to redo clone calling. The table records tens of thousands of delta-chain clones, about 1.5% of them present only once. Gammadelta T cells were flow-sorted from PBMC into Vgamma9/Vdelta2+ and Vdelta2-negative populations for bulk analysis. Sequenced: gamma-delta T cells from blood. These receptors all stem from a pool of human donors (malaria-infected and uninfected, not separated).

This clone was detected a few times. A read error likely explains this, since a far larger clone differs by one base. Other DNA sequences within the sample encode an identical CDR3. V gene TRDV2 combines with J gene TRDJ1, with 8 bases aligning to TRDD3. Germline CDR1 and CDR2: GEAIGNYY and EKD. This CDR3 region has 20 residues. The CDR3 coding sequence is TGTGCTTGTGACACCGAAGACAGGTTGACTGGGGGTCCACACACCGATAAACTCATCTTT. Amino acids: CACDTEDRLTGGPHTDKLIF.

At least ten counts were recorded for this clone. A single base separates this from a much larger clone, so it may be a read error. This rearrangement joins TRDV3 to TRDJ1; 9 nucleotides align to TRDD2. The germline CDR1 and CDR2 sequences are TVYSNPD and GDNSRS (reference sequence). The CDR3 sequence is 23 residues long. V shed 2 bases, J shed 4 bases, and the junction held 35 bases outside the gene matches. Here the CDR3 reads CAFGMLSLPTAYWGSLRHDKLIF. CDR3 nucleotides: TGTGCCTTTGGGATGTTGAGCCTTCCTACGGCCTACTGGGGATCCTTAAGGCACGATAAACTCATCTTT.

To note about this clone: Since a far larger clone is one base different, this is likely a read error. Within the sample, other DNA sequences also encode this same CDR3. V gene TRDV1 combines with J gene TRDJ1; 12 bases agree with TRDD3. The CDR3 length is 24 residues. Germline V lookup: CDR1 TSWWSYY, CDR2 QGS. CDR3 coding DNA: TGTGCTCTTGGGGAGCTTCCTAGGTCTTGGGGCCGAGCTACTGGGGGATACCCCACCGATAAGCTCATCTTT. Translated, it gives CALGELPRSWGRATGGYPTDKLIF.

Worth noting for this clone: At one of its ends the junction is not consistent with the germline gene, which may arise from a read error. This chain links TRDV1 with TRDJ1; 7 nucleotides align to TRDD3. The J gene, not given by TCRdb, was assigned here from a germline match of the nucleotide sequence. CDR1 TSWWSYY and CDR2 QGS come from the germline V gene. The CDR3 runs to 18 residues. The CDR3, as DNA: TGCGCTCTTGGGAATTCCCCTTCGGGATACAAAGACACCGATAAACTCATCTTT. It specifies CALGNSPSGYKDTDKLIF.

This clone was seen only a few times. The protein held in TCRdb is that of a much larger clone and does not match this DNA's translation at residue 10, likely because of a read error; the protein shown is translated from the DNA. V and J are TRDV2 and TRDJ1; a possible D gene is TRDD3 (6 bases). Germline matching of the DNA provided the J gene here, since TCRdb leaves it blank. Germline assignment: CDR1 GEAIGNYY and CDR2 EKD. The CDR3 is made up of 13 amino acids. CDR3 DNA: TGTGCAGCCGGGGGAATTGGGACCGATAGACTCATCTTT. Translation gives CAAGGIGTDRLIF.

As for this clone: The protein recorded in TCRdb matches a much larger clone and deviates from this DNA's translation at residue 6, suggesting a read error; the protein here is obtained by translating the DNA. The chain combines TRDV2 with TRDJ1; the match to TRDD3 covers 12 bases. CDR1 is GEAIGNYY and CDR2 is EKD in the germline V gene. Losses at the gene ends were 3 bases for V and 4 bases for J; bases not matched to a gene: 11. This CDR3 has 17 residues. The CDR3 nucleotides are TGTGCCTGTGACCGTTCACTGGGGGATACTGGGGTCGATAAACTCATCTTT. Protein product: CACDRSLGDTGVDKLIF.

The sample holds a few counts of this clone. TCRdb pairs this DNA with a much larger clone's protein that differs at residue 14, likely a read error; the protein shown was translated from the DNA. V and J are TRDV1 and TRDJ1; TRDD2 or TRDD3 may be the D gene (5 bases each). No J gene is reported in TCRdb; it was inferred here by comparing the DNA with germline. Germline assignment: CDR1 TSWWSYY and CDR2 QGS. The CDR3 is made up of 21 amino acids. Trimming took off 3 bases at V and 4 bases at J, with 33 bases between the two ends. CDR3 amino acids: CALGEGTLRPARWRISDKLIF. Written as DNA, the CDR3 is TGTGCTCTTGGGGAGGGAACCCTTCGCCCTGCTAGGTGGAGGATAAGCGATAAACTCATCTTT.

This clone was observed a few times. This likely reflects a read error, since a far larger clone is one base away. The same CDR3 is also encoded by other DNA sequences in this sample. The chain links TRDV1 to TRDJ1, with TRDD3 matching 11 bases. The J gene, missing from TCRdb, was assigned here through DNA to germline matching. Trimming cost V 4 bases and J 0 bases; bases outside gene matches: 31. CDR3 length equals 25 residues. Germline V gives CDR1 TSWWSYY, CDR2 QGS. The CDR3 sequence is CALGAPRREHSYQLGDNSYTDKLIF. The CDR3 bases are TGTGCTCTTGGGGCCCCGCGCCGAGAACATTCCTACCAACTGGGGGATAACTCGTACACCGATAAACTCATCTTT.

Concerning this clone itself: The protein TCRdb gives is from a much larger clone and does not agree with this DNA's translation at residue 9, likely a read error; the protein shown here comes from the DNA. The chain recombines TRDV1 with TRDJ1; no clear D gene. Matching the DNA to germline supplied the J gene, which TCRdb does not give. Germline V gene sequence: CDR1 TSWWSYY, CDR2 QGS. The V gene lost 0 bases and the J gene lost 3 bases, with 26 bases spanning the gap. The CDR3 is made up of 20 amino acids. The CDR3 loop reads CALGELGPHGNGHQADKLIF. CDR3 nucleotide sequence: TGTGCTCTTGGGGAACTAGGGCCCCATGGCAATGGCCACCAAGCCGATAAACTCATCTTT.

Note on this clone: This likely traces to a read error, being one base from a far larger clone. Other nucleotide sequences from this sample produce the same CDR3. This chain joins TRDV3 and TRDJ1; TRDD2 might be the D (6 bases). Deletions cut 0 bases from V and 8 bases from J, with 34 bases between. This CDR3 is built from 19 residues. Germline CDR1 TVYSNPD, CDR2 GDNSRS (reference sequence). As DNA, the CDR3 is TGTGCCTTTAGGTGCGCACTACCTTTCCTAAGGGGACCCGACTACAAACTCATCTTT. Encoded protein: CAFRCALPFLRGPDYKLIF.

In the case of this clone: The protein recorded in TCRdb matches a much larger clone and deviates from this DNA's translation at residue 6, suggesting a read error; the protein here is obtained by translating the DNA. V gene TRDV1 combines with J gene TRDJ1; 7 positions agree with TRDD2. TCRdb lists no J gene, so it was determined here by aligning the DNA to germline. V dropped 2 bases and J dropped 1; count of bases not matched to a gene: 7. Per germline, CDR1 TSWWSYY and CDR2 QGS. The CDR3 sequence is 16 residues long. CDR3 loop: CALGEISSYSTDKLIF. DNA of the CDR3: TGTGCTCTTGGGGAAATATCTTCCTATAGCACCGATAAACTCATCTTT.

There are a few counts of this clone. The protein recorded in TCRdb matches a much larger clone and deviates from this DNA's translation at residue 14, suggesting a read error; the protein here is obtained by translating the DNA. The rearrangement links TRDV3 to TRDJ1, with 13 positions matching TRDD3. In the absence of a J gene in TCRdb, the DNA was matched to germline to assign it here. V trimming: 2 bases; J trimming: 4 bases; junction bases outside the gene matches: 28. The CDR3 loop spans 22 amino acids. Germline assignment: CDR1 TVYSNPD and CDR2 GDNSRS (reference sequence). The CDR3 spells CAFSRRADWGIRPRLYSDKLIF. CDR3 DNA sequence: TGTGCCTTTTCTCGGCGGGCAGACTGGGGGATACGTCCTAGATTGTACAGCGATAAACTCATCTTT.

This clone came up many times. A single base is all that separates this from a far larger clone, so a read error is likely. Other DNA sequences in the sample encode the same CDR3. CDR3 amino acids: CACDSRTTGGSDKLIF. CDR3 in DNA: TGTGCCTGCGACTCCCGTACTACGGGCGGCTCCGATAAACTCATCTTT. This chain connects TRDV2 to TRDJ1; no clear D gene. V lost 7 bases and J lost 3, with 23 bases in between. The CDR3 loop spans 16 amino acids. The germline gives CDR1 GEAIGNYY, CDR2 EKD.

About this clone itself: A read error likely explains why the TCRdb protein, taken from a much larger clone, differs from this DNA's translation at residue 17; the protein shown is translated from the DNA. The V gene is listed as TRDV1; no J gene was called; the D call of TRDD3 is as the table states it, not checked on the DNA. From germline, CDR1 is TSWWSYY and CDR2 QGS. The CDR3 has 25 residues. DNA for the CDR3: TGTGCTCTTGGGGAACAAAGTATCAGGTACCCCATTGTGGGGGATACGTCCAGGTACACCGATAAACTCACCTTT. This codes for CALGEQSIRYPIVGDTSRYTDKLTF.

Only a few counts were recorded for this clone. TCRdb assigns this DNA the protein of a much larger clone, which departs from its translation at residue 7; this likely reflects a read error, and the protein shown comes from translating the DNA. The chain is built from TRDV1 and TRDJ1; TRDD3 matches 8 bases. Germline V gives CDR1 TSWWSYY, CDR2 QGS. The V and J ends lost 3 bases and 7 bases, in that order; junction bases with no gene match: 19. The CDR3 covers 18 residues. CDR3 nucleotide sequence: TGTGCTCTTGGGGACCCCTTCGGTTCTTTACTGGGGGCCTTTAAACTCATCTTT. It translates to CALGDPFGSLLGAFKLIF.

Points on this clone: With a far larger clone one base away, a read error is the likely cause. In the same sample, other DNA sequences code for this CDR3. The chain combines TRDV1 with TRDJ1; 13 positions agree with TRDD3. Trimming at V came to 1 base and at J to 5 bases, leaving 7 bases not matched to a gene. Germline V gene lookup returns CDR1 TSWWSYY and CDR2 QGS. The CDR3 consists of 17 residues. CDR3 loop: CALGERILGDTRDKLIF. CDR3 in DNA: TGTGCTCTTGGGGAACGAATACTGGGGGATACGCGTGATAAACTCATCTTT.

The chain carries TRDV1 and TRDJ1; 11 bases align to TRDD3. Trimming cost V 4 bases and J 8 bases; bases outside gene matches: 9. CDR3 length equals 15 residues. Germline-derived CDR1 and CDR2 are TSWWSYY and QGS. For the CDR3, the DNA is TGTGCTCTTGGGGGCAAACTTGGGGGATACGAGAAACTCATCTTT. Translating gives CALGGKLGGYEKLIF.

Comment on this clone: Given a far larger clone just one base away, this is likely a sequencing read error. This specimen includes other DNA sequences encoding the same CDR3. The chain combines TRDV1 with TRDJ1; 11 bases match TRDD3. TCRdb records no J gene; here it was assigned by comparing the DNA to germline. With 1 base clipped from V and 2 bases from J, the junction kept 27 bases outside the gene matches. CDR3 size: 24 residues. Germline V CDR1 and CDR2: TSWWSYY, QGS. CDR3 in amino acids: CALGEPERYVVRYWGIVGTDKLIF. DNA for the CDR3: TGTGCTCTTGGGGAACCTGAGAGGTACGTCGTCCGATACTGGGGGATAGTGGGGACCGATAAACTCATCTTT.

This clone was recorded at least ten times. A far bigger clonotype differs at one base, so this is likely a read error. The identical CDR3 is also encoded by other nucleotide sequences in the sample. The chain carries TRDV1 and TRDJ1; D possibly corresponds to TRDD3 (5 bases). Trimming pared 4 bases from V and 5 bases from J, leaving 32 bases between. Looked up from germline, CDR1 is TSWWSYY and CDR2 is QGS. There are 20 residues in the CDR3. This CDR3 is CALGGTRLLGGTRGADKLIF. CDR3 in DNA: TGTGCTCTTGGGGGGACGCGGTTATTAGGGGGTACCCGGGGAGCAGATAAACTCATCTTT.

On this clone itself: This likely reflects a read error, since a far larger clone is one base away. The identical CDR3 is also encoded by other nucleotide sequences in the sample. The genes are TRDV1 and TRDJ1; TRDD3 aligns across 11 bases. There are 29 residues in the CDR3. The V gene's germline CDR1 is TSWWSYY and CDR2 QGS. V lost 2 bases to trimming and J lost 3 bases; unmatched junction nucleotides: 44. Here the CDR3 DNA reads TGTGCTCTTGGGGAATTCATACAGTCCGAACCTGGGGGATACTTCAAGGTCGAACCATTCCCTAATGTGGCCGATAAACTCATCTTT. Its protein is CALGEFIQSEPGGYFKVEPFPNVADKLIF.

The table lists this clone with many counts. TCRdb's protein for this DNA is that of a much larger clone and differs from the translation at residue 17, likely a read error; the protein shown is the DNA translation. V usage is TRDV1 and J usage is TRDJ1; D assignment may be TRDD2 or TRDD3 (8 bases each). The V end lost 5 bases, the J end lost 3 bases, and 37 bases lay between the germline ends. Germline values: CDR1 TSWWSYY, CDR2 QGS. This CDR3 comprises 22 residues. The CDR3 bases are TGTGCTCTTGGGCCACCAAGCCTTCCTATGGTACTGGGGGGGTCCACGGCCGATAAACTCATCTTT. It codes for CALGPPSLPMVLGGSTADKLIF.

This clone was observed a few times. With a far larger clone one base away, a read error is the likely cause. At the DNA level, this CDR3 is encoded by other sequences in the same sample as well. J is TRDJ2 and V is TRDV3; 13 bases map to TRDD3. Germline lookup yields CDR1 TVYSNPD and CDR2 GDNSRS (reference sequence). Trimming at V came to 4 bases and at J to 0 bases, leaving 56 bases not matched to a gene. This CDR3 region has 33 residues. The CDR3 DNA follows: TGTGCCTCAACTCATGGGAACACTGGGGGATACGCTGTTTGGGGGAAAAGGAACCCGTGTGACTGTGGAACCAATGCTTTGACAGCACAACTCTTCTTT. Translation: CASTHGNTGGYAVWGKRNPCDCGTNALTAQLFF. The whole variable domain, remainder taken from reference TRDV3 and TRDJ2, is CDKVTQSSPDQTVASGSEVVLLCTYDTVYSNPDLFWYRIRPDYSFQFVFYGDNSRSEGADFTQGRFSVKHILTQKAFHLVISPVRTEDSATYYCASTHGNTGGYAVWGKRNPCDCGTNALTAQLFFGKGTQLIVEP.

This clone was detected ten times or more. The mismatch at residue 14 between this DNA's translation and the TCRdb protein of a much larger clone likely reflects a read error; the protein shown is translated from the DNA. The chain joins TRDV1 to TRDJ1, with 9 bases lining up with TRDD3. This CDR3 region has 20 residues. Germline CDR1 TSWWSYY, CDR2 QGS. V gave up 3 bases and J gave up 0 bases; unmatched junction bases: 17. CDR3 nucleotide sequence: TGTGCTCTTGGGGAGTTTCCCAGTACTGGGGGACCGACGCACACCGATAAACTCATCTTT. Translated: CALGEFPSTGGPTHTDKLIF.

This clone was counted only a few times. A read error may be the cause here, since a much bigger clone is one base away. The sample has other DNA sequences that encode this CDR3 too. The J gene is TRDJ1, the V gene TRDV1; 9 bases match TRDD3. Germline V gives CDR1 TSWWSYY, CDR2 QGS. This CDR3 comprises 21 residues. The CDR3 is CALGEGLPSVWGMKDTDKLIF. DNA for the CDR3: TGTGCTCTTGGGGAAGGTCTTCCTTCCGTCTGGGGGATGAAGGACACCGACAAACTCATCTTT.

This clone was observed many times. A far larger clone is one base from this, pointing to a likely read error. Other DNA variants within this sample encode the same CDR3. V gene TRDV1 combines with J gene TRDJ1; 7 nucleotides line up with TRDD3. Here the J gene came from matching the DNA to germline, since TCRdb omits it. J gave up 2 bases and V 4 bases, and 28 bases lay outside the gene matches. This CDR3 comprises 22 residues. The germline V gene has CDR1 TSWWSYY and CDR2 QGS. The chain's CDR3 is CALGVVVDTPRLYWGYTDKLIF. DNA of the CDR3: TGTGCTCTTGGGGTGGTGGTCGATACCCCGCGGTTGTACTGGGGTTATACCGATAAACTCATCTTT.

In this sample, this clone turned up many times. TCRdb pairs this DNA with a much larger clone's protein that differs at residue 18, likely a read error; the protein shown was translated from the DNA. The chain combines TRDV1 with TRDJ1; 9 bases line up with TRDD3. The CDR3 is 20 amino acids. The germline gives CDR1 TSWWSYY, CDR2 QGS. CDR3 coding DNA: TGTGCTCTTGGGGAAGGTAGATTTCGGCTGGGGGATCACATCCACGATAAACCCATCTTT. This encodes CALGEGRFRLGDHIHDKPIF.

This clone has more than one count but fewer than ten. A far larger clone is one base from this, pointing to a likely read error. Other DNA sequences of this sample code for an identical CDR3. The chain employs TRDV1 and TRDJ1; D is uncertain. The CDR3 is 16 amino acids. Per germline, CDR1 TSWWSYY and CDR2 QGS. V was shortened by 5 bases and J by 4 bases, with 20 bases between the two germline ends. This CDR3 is CALGTMLAYRFDKLIF. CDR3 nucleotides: TGTGCTCTTGGGACCATGCTGGCCTATCGGTTCGATAAACTCATCTTT.

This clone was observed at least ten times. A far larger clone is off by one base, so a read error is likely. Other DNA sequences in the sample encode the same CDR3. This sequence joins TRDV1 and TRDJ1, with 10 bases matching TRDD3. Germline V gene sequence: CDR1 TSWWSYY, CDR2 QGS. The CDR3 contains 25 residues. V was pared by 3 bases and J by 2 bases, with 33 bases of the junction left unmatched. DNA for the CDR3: TGTGCTCTTGGGGACTCTCCCACAACGGAACCCCAACCCCGTACTGGGGGATTACCAACCGATAAACTCATCTTT. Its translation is CALGDSPTTEPQPRTGGLPTDKLIF.

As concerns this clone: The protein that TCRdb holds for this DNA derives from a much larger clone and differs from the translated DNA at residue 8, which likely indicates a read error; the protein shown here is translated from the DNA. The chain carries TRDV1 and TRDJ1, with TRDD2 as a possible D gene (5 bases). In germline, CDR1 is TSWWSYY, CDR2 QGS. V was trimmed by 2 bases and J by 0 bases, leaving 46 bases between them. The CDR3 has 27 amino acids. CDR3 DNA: TGTGCTCTTGGGGAAATATCGACCTTCTTCGTTCGTGGTCAGACCTGGTCCGGTTCGAGACACACCGATAAACTCATCTTT. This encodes CALGEISTFFVRGQTWSGSRHTDKLIF.

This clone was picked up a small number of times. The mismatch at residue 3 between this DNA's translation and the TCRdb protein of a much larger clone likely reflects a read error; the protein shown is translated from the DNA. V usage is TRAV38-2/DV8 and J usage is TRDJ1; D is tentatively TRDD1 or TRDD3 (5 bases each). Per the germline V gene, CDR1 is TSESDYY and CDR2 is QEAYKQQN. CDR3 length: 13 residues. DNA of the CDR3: TGTGCTCATAGTCGGGGCCCGGGATATAAACTCATCTTT. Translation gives CAHSRGPGYKLIF.

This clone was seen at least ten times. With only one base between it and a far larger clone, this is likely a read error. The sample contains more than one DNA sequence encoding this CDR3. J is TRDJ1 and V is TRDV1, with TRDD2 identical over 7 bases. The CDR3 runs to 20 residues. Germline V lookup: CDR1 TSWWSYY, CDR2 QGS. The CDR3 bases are TGTGCCCTTGGGGAACTTTCCTACTCCACAAGGGATCCAAAGGCCGATAAACTCATCTTT. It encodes CALGELSYSTRDPKADKLIF.

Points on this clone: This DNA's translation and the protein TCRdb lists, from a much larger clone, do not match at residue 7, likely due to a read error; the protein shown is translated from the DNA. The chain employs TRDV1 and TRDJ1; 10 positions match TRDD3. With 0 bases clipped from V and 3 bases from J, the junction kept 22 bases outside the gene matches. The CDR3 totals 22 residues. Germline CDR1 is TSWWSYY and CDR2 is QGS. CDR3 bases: TGTGCTCTTGGGGAACTACCTCCTTCCTTTGTACTGGGGGATGGGTTGGCCGATAAACTCATCTTT. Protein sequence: CALGELPPSFVLGDGLADKLIF.